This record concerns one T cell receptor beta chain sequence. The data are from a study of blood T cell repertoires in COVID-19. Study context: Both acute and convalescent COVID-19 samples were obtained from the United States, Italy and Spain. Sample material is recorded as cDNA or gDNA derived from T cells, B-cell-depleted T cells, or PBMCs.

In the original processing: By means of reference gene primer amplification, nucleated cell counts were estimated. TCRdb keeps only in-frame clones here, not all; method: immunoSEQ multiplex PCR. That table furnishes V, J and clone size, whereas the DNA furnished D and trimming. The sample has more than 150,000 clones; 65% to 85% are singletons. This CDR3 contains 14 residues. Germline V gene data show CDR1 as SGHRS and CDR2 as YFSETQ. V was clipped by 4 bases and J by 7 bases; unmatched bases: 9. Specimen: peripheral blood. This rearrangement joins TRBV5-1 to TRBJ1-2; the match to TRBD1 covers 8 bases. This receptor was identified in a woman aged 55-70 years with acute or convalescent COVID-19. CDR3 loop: CASSEQGGPSGYTF. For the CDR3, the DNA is TGCGCCAGCAGCGAACAGGGGGGCCCTTCTGGCTACACCTTC.